The TCR beta chain described here comes from a study of blood T cell repertoires in COVID-19. Repertoires were generated with immunoSEQ multiplex PCR, while TCRdb's copy carries only in-frame clones and drops some. The sample records about 220,000 clones, around 91% being singletons. V gave up 5 bases and J gave up 7 bases; unmatched junction bases: 9. Looked up from germline, CDR1 is SGHNT and CDR2 is YENEEA. The CDR3 totals 14 residues. This chain links TRBV11-3 with TRBJ2-7, with TRBD2 matching over 9 bases. The sample comprised PBMCs or T cells enriched from blood (not recorded which). This sequence originates from a man aged 25-45 years who had been exposed to COVID-19. The CDR3 region is CASSPLAGATEQYF. For the CDR3, the DNA is TGTGCCAGCAGCCCTTTAGCGGGGGCCACGGAGCAGTACTTC.